Detailed here is one T cell receptor beta chain. This sample stems from a study of T-cell memory formation after mild COVID-19. Germline CDR1 reads SGHRS; CDR2 reads YFSETQ. The CDR3 spans 14 residues. With V trimmed by 8 bases and J by 7 bases, 8 bases remained unmatched. TCRdb independently ran MiXCR on the 5' RACE reads; one entry per CDR3 protein. The sample lists 250,000 or so distinct CDR3 sequences; about 20% were seen once. The sample consisted of PBMCs or a T cell subset sorted from them (not recorded which). This clonotype originated in a man in his late teens or twenties who had mild COVID-19 (a few samples of this study predate the infection). Cell type and time point are not known. The rearrangement uses TRBV5-1 and TRBJ2-3; 12 bases are a match to TRBD2. CDR3 DNA: TGCGCCAGGCGACGACTAGCGGGGGAGTATACGCAGTATTTT. Residues: CARRRLAGEYTQYF.